This passage covers 16 T cell receptor beta chains from one sample sequenced in a study of long-term antiretroviral therapy in people with HIV. Researchers ran immunoSEQ v3.0 at survey level. This table comes from immunoSEQ multiplex PCR, and its TCRdb copy is limited to in-frame clones, with some not included. The repertoire consists of over 20,000 clones, with roughly four fifths occurring once and the leading ten covering about a quarter. The sample consisted of unsorted PBMCs, taken 0.4 years after starting antiretroviral therapy. The receptors originated from a man over 45 with HIV.

This chain links TRBV6-5 with TRBJ1-2; a possible D gene is TRBD1 (6 bases). Trimming pared 5 bases from V and 8 bases from J, leaving 12 bases between. Germline V lookup: CDR1 MNHEY, CDR2 SVGAGI. The CDR3 sequence is 12 residues long. CDR3 nucleotide sequence: TGTGCCAGCAGTCAACAGGGTGGAGGCTACACCTTC. Translation: CASSQQGGGYTF.

The chain employs TRBV29-1 and TRBJ2-3; D is uncertain. V dropped 7 bases and J dropped 3 bases, with 17 bases sitting between them. CDR1 SQVTM and CDR2 ANQGSEA come from the germline V gene. The CDR3 contains 14 residues. CDR3 coding DNA: TGCAGCGCAATGGCCCGTAAAGGGACAGATACGCAGTATTTT. Protein product: CSAMARKGTDTQYF.

Relative to its sample, this clone is medium-sized. The J gene is TRBJ1-1, the V gene TRBV6-1; 7 nucleotides line up with TRBD1. The V and J ends lost 7 bases and 4 bases, in that order; junction bases with no gene match: 6. Germline assignment: CDR1 MNHNS and CDR2 SASEGT. The CDR3 is 13 residues long. Here the CDR3 DNA reads TGTGCCAGCAATAAACAGGGGAGCACTGAAGCTTTCTTT. Residues: CASNKQGSTEAFF.

This clone was observed once. The chain recombines TRBV5-1 with TRBJ2-7, with no clear D. This CDR3 region has 12 residues. Deletions cut 4 bases from V and 3 bases from J, with 8 bases between. Germline V gene data show CDR1 as SGHRS and CDR2 as YFSETQ. CDR3 protein: CASSLTHYEQYF. CDR3 nucleotide sequence: TGCGCCAGCAGCCTGACTCACTACGAGCAGTACTTC.

The chain couples TRBV4-3 to TRBJ1-2; D possibly corresponds to TRBD1 (6 bases). V was shortened by 0 bases and J by 2 bases, with 13 bases between the two germline ends. Germline CDR1 LGHNA, CDR2 YSLEER. The CDR3 extends over 16 amino acids. The CDR3 DNA sequence: TGCGCCAGCAGCCAAGAGTGGGGGGGGGCGAACTATGGCTACACCTTC. Protein sequence: CASSQEWGGANYGYTF.

The CDR3 DNA follows: TGCGCCAGCAGGGGTTCGACAGGCGCTTCCCACGAGCAGTACTTC. Translated: CASRGSTGASHEQYF. The chain is built from TRBV5-1 and TRBJ2-7; D possibly corresponds to TRBD1 (6 bases). The germline V and J ends were trimmed by 5 bases and 5 bases, with 20 bases remaining between them. Germline-derived CDR1 and CDR2 are SGHRS and YFSETQ. The CDR3 is 15 residues long.

The rearrangement links TRBV5-1 to TRBJ2-7; no clear D gene. This CDR3 contains 14 residues. Germline V CDR1 and CDR2: SGHRS, YFSETQ. The V end lost 4 bases, the J end lost 4 bases, and 15 bases lay between the germline ends. This CDR3 is CASSPRDFFYEQYF. Written as DNA, the CDR3 is TGCGCCAGCAGCCCCCGAGACTTCTTTTACGAGCAGTACTTC.

The chain links TRBV2 to TRBJ2-4; D is perhaps TRBD2 (5 bases). V was pared by 3 bases and J by 0 bases, with 12 bases between. The CDR3 is 16 amino acids. Per germline, CDR1 SNHLY and CDR2 FYNNEI. This CDR3 is CASSEGAVLAKNIQYF. CDR3 bases: TGTGCCAGCAGTGAGGGAGCGGTTCTAGCCAAAAACATTCAGTACTTC.

This clone was recorded only once. V and J are TRBV5-4 and TRBJ2-7; TRBD1 matches at 10 bases. The ends lost 4 bases at V and 4 bases at J; junction bases unmatched: 5. In germline, CDR1 is SGHNT, CDR2 YYREEE (reference sequence). This CDR3 has 14 residues. The CDR3 DNA reads as TGTGCCAGCAGCCCGGGACAGGGGAATTACGAGCAGTACTTC. Translated: CASSPGQGNYEQYF.

The V and J genes are TRBV7-3 and TRBJ2-1, with 7 bases fitting TRBD1. V shed 5 bases and J 4 bases; nucleotides not matched to a gene: 2. The CDR3 is 13 residues long. Germline values: CDR1 SGHTA, CDR2 FQGTGA. This CDR3 reads CASSPGQYNEQFF. In DNA form, the CDR3 reads TGTGCCAGCAGCCCGGGACAGTACAATGAGCAGTTCTTC.

The V gene is TRBV6-6, the J gene TRBJ2-1; D is ambiguous. V was trimmed by 6 bases and J by 6 bases, leaving 12 bases between them. The V gene's germline CDR1 is MNHNY and CDR2 SVGAGI (reference sequence). CDR3 length: 13 amino acids. CDR3 in amino acids: CASRIGRVNEQFF. The CDR3 nucleotides read TGTGCCAGCAGGATAGGCCGGGTCAATGAGCAGTTCTTC.

The CDR3 spells CASSSKTGKTGELFF. CDR3 nucleotide sequence: TGTGCCAGCAGCTCGAAGACAGGGAAAACCGGGGAGCTGTTTTTT. The V and J genes are TRBV21-1 and TRBJ2-2; TRBD1 is the table's D call, not checked against the DNA. TRBV21-1 is reported as a pseudogene. There are 15 residues in the CDR3.

The chain uses TRBV5-1 and TRBJ2-2, with 7 bases that match TRBD1. From germline, CDR1 is SGHRS and CDR2 YFSETQ. Germline trimming cut 4 bases from V and 1 base from J; bases unmatched to any gene: 4. The CDR3 covers 15 residues. CDR3 sequence: CASSTGQRNTGELFF. The CDR3 DNA reads TGCGCCAGCAGCACGGGACAGAGGAACACCGGGGAGCTGTTTTTT.

The V and J genes are TRBV5-1 and TRBJ2-3, with 10 bases fitting TRBD1. The CDR3 sequence is 16 residues long. V dropped 3 bases and J dropped 3; count of bases not matched to a gene: 7. Germline V lookup: CDR1 SGHRS, CDR2 YFSETQ. The CDR3 sequence: CASSSRRDRGTDTQYF. In DNA form, the CDR3 reads TGCGCCAGCAGCTCCCGACGGGACAGGGGAACAGATACGCAGTATTTT.

This rearrangement joins TRBV18 to TRBJ2-7; 7 bases are shared with TRBD1. The germline V gene encodes CDR1 KGHSH and CDR2 LQKENI. V trimming: 5 bases; J trimming: 0 bases; junction bases outside the gene matches: 4. The CDR3 loop spans 14 amino acids. CDR3 nucleotide sequence: TGTGCCAGCTCATACGGACAGGACTCCTACGAGCAGTACTTC. This gives the protein CASSYGQDSYEQYF.

The gene calls are TRBV7-3 and TRBJ2-1; 7 bases align to TRBD1. There are 13 residues in the CDR3. Germline V gene lookup returns CDR1 SGHTA and CDR2 FQGTGA. The junction had 3 bases not matched to a gene; V was cut back by 5 bases and J by 5 bases. CDR3 in DNA: TGTGCCAGCAGCCCCGGACAGGACAATGAGCAGTTCTTC. This gives the protein CASSPGQDNEQFF.